This T cell receptor beta chain derives from a study of T-cell reconstitution after alpha-beta-depleted transplantation in children. This clonotype appeared many times. The antigen is not known. Construction of the TCRbeta library involved unique molecular identifiers. TCRdb reprocessed the PCR reads with MiXCR, giving one entry per CDR3 protein. The sample has hundreds of thousands of distinct CDR3 sequences, under 13% seen once. The CDR3 length is 14 residues. V dropped 5 bases and J dropped 8; count of bases not matched to a gene: 6. CDR1 and CDR2 from the germline V gene are KGHDR and SFDVKD. Study-wide results and limits: There were some patients whose high TCRbeta diversity at day 60 came from surviving recipient T cells and thymic progenitors.

The chain combines TRBV24-1 with TRBJ2-1; 9 positions match TRBD2. This specimen was PBMCs, taken before TCRalphabeta/CD19-depleted stem cell transplant. This clonotype was sampled from a child in the first two years of life with acute myeloid leukemia, due to receive a stem cell transplant. The CDR3 sequence: CATSVASGVDEQFF. For the CDR3, the DNA is TGTGCCACCAGTGTAGCTAGCGGGGTGGATGAGCAGTTCTTC.